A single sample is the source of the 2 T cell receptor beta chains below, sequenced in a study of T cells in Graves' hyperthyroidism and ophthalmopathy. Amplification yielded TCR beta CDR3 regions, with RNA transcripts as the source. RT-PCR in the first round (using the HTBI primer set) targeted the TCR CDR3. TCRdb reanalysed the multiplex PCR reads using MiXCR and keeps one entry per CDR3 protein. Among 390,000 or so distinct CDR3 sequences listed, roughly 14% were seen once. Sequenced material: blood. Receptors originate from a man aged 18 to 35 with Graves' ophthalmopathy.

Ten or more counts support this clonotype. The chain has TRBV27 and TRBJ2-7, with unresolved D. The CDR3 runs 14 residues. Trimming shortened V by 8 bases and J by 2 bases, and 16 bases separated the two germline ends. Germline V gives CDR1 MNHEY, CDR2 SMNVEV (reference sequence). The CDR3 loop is CASSIGVTAYEQYF. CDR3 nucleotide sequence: TGTGCCAGCTCTATTGGGGTTACAGCCTACGAGCAGTACTTC.

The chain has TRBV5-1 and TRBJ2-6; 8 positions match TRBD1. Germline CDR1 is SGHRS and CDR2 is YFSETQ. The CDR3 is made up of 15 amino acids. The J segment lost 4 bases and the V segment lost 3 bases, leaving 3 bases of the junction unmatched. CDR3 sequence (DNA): TGCGCCAGCAGCTCGACAGGGGTCGGGGCCAACGTCCTGACTTTC. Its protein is CASSSTGVGANVLTF.